This TCR beta chain was sequenced in a study of vaccination effects on CD4 cells after COVID-19. Across the study: Each well held 2 million to 2.5 million PBMC cultured with about 10 ug/ml peptides and about 10 IU/ml IL-2.

In the case of this clone: Its antigen is unknown.

Germline CDR1 SGDLS, CDR2 YYNGEE. This CDR3 comprises 15 residues. V lost 4 bases, J lost 5 bases, and 18 bases lay in between. With about 9 days of culture completed, CD4+ T cells were isolated. Documented for the person is a PCR-confirmed SARS-CoV-2 infection occurring between March and December 2020. Libraries were prepared by immunoSEQ multiplex PCR; TCRdb keeps only in-frame clonotypes and omits some of them. The table shows more than 60,000 clones, with 55% to 75% occurring only once. Study-wide results and caveats: After vaccination, spike-reactive clones in convalescents were mostly new vaccine-induced clones.

V and J are TRBV9 and TRBJ1-1; maybe TRBD1 (5 bases). The source was CD4+ T cells from PBMCs cultured without peptide, collected before COVID-19 vaccination. The receptor's source is a human donor who had a prior SARS-CoV-2 infection. The CDR3 sequence: CASSSTWGVGTEAFF. DNA of the CDR3: TGTGCCAGCAGCTCGACCTGGGGGGTTGGGACTGAAGCTTTCTTT.